This TCR beta chain was captured in a study of CD8+ T cells in alopecia areata. At the level of the study: C3H/HeJ donors with spontaneous alopecia, about 6-12 months old, supplied skin grafts to approximately 7-11-week-old female C3H/HeJ mice. Study findings and constraints: Affected lesional scalp, above all in alopecia totalis/universalis, was more clonal than normal scalp. The study also sequences resident alphabeta T cells of normal skin in scalp samples. Although TCR sharing was seen in mice, sharing across patients was less clear, possibly for HLA-related reasons.

RNA, once extracted, was reverse transcribed into cDNA for use as the sequencing template. Profiled with immunoSEQ multiplex PCR; TCRdb holds only in-frame clones, not every one. Sampling found about 6,000 clones, none seen once. This clone was detected only a few times. Its cognate antigen is unknown. The genes are named according to mouse. The read ends 4 residues shy of where the CDR3 ends; the end is completed using the germline J gene. CD4, CD8alpha, NKG2D, NKG2ACE and other markers guided sorting of pooled cutaneous lymph node cells. The CDR3 runs 14 residues. Germline V CDR1 and CDR2: SGHDT, FRDEAV.

Sequenced sample: CD8+ T cells sorted from a lymph node. This chain joins TRBV14 and TRBJ2-5; the match to TRBD1 covers 11 bases. The sequence was collected from a C3H/HeJ mouse with alopecia areata. This mouse strain has H2-k as its MHC haplotype. The CDR3 loop reads CASSFGTGGDTQYF. The DNA read from the CDR3 is TGTGCCAGCAGTTTCGGGACAGGGGGGGAC.